The TCR beta chain under discussion was sequenced for a study of OX40 agonist ivuxolimab in advanced cancers. Looking at the study overall: Ivuxolimab was an agonistic, fully human IgG2 monoclonal antibody directed against OX40 (CD134), a costimulatory receptor. Partial responses were achieved by three dose-escalation patients, of whom one had hepatocellular carcinoma and two had cutaneous melanoma. The paper reports the monotherapy dose-escalation portion (N of about 50 patients) of the phase I ivuxolimab trial. Intravenous ivuxolimab was administered to patients every 2 weeks at six dose levels: 0.01, 0.1, 0.3, 1.5, 3 and 10 mg/kg. Patients were allowed to have had prior anti-PD-1, anti-PD-L1 or anti-CTLA-4 therapy, and around 40% of the dose-escalation patients had previously received checkpoint inhibitors. The purpose of peripheral TCRbeta sequencing was to test whether ivuxolimab changed TCR sequence diversity and led to clonal T-cell expansion. In the dose-escalation cohort, about four fifths of patients were male, and the mean age was 60 years with a range of roughly 20 to 80. Of the roughly 52 patients in dose escalation, around 20 had hepatocellular carcinoma, around 15 had melanoma, 9 had renal cell carcinoma and 9 had head and neck cancer. Findings and caveats that apply to the study as a whole: On average, CD8+ T cells showed more expanded clones than CD4+ T cells after ivuxolimab. Partial responders in the 0.1-3.0 mg/kg groups had among the lowest normalized peripheral clonal expansion, especially among CD8+ T cells. Low levels of normalized T-cell clonal expansion were also seen in some patients who did not respond. Clonal expansion of both CD4+ and CD8+ blood T cells was observed from baseline to week 6 at doses 0.1 to 3.0 mg/kg. The antigen specificity of the peripheral T cells that underwent clonal expansion was not determined.

This clone was seen just once. Its antigen is currently not known. No much larger clone is present one base from it, and per-base qualities are unavailable. CDR1 and CDR2, per the germline V gene, are SGHVS and FNYEAQ. The CDR3 starts with the cysteine, ends with the phenylalanine, and has 13 residues. CDR3 DNA only is kept here, 39 bases in frame from base 1. A distance of 1 base separates the germline ends of V and J, which lose 1 base and 3 bases respectively. The trial excluded patients who had a history of autoimmune disease or were on systemic immunosuppression. In every dose cohort, peripheral blood was drawn for TCR sequencing at baseline, cycle 4 day 1, and cycle 7 day 1. The samples were taken from a phase I, first-in-human, multicenter, open-label dose-escalation trial of ivuxolimab. Adults with locally advanced or metastatic head and neck squamous cell, hepatocellular, melanoma or renal cell carcinoma were enrolled in the trial. Before TCR sequencing, CD4+ and CD8+ T cells were separately sorted from peripheral blood.

For sequencing of the TCRbeta CDR3 region, genomic DNA was extracted from the sorted cells. TCRbeta CDR3 regions were sequenced using the immunoSEQ Assay. The table comes from immuneACCESS by way of TCRdb, which keeps in-frame sequences with V and J called. Part of the clones is missing from these tables; in studies checked, under half for an unresolved V gene and the rest for unknown reasons. The sample table lists 70,000 or so clones, approximately 86% of them with a count of one. The ten largest clones capture 0.55% to 0.7% of the sample. The starting material was CD4+ or CD8+ T cells sorted from blood, obtained in a trial of the OX40 agonist ivuxolimab. The receptor chain draws on TRBV7-6 and TRBJ2-6; no D gene call is confident. The receptor's source is an adult with an advanced solid tumor such as melanoma, head and neck, liver or kidney cancer. The CDR3 is CASSLGGANVLTF. Here is the DNA: TGTGCCAGCAGCTTAGGTGGGGCCAACGTCCTGACTTTC. Joined to the reference TRBV7-6 and TRBJ2-6 proteins, this CDR3 gives the full variable domain: GAGVSQSPRYKVTKRGQDVALRCDPISGHVSLYWYRQALGQGPEFLTYFNYEAQQDKSGLPNDRFSAERPEGSISTLTIQRTEQRDSAMYRCASSLGGANVLTFGAGSRLTVL.